This TCR beta chain emerged from a study of regulatory T cells in long-lasting Graves disease. This clonotype occurred many times. The time point here: newly diagnosed GD, antithyroid drugs for less than 3 months. PBMC RNA served as the TCR library source. With V trimmed by 5 bases and J by 2 bases, 4 bases remained unmatched. This CDR3 comprises 16 residues. The germline gives CDR1 SGHAT, CDR2 FQNNGV. Construction of TCR beta libraries relied on iRepertoire HTBI primers and on Arm-PCR targeting CDR3 regions. From the multiplex PCR reads, TCRdb called clonotypes with MiXCR, one entry per CDR3 protein. The table includes about 440,000 distinct CDR3 sequences, approximately 16% detected once. The sample was also reused in another study, on T cells in Graves' hyperthyroidism and ophthalmopathy.

The gene calls are TRBV11-2 and TRBJ2-3, with TRBD2 matching 13 bases. The receptor was derived from a young woman with Graves disease. The sample in question was peripheral blood mononuclear cells (PBMCs), obtained at new diagnosis, from a patient treated with antithyroid drugs. CDR3 protein: CASSRGLAGFTDTQYF. CDR3 sequence (DNA): TGTGCCAGCAGCCGGGGACTAGCGGGATTCACAGATACGCAGTATTTT.